A selection of T cell receptor beta chains follows, all from one sample in a study of beta chain features in type 1 diabetes. Profiling relied on immunoSEQ multiplex PCR, and the TCRdb table lists in-frame clones only, not all of them. The profile shows more than 550,000 clones, over 11% of them singletons. The source material was naive CD4+ T cells from blood. The receptor set was obtained from a man younger than 35 with type 1 diabetes. Each CDR3 is given with its conserved first and last residue. D genes are given only for firm matches. Part of the rows lack a size; the others show once, few, many or a class for expanded clones.

-,-,TRBV2,TRBJ2-5,TGTGCCAGCAGTAGGCGGGAAGAGACCCAGTACTTC,CASSRREETQYF
-,TRBD2,TRBV6-5,TRBJ2-7,TGTGCCAGCAGTTACAAGGCGGGAGGCCTGAACGAGCAGTACTTC,CASSYKAGGLNEQYF
few,TRBD2,TRBV25-1,TRBJ2-3,TGTGCCAGCAGTGAATGGCTAGCGGGGTCTGCAGATACGCAGTATTTT,CASSEWLAGSADTQYF
-,TRBD1,TRBV11-3,TRBJ2-1,TGTGCCAGCAGCTTACTGGGACAGGTATACAATGAGCAGTTCTTC,CASSLLGQVYNEQFF
-,-,TRBV29-1,TRBJ2-7,TGCAGCGTTGAAGATCGGCGAACAGGGTGGGAGCAGTACTTC,CSVEDRRTGWEQYF
few,TRBD1,TRBV6-1,TRBJ1-5,TGTGCCAGCAGATACGGGACAGGGGATCAGCCCCAGCATTTT,CASRYGTGDQPQHF
-,-,TRBV29-1,TRBJ1-2,TGCAGCGTCCGGAATATCCCGGCTGGCTACACCTTC,CSVRNIPAGYTF
few,TRBD2,TRBV30,TRBJ2-5,TGTGCCTGGAGTTCTAGCGGGACCCAAGAGACCCAGTACTTC,CAWSSSGTQETQYF
few,-,TRBV15,TRBJ1-2,TGTGCCACCAGCAGTAACTATGGCTACACCTTC,CATSSNYGYTF
-,-,TRBV18,TRBJ1-5,TGTGCCAGCTCACCCAGGGATAGCAATCAGCCCCAGCATTTT,CASSPRDSNQPQHF
-,-,TRBV5-1,TRBJ1-1,TGCGCCAGCAGCTTGGATTACGGGAACACTGAAGCTTTCTTT,CASSLDYGNTEAFF
-,TRBD1,TRBV13,TRBJ2-1,TGTGCCAGCAGCCGAACCGGGACAGGGGACTACAATGAGCAGTTCTTC,CASSRTGTGDYNEQFF
few,-,TRBV29-1,TRBJ1-2,TGCAGCGTTGAATTGGTAGGCTATGGCTACACCTTC,CSVELVGYGYTF
-,TRBD1,TRBV6-1,TRBJ2-1,TGTGCCAGCAGTGAAGTGGGACAGGGGAACAATGAGCAGTTCTTC,CASSEVGQGNNEQFF
few,TRBD2,TRBV5-1,TRBJ2-1,TGCGCCAGCCGACTAGCGGGAGGTAGTGAGCAGTTCTTC,CASRLAGGSEQFF
-,-,TRBV9,TRBJ2-3,TGTGCCAGCAGCGTAGATGGTAGGGATACGCAGTATTTT,CASSVDGRDTQYF
few,TRBD1,TRBV14,TRBJ2-1,TGTGCCAGCAGCCTGACAGGGGCCGCCTGGGGGGAGCAGTTCTTC,CASSLTGAAWGEQFF
-,-,TRBV7-3,TRBJ1-4,TGTGCCAGCAGCCGGAGGGATGGCGAAAAACTGTTTTTT,CASSRRDGEKLFF
-,-,TRBV4-3,TRBJ1-4,TGCGCCAGCAGCCAAGATCTTGGGAGAGAGGAACTGTTTTTT,CASSQDLGREELFF
-,-,TRBV7-9,TRBJ2-3,TGTGCCAGCAGCTTTACAGATACGCAGTATTTT,CASSFTDTQYF
few,TRBD1,TRBV6-6,TRBJ2-7,TGTGCCAGCAGTTATCAATCAGGGGGATGGGAGCAGTACTTC,CASSYQSGGWEQYF
few,-,TRBV7-2,TRBJ1-5,TGTGCCAGCAGCTTAGACGAGGGTCAGCCCCAGCATTTT,CASSLDEGQPQHF
-,TRBD1,TRBV9,TRBJ1-2,TGTGCCAGCAGTCTAACAGGGGAGGGCTACACCTTC,CASSLTGEGYTF
few,-,TRBV11-2,TRBJ2-3,TGTGCCAGCAGCCCCGGGGAGCCTAGCACAGATACGCAGTATTTT,CASSPGEPSTDTQYF
few,TRBD1,TRBV6-1,TRBJ2-3,TGTGCCAGCAGTCCAGGACAGGTCCGCACAGATACGCAGTATTTT,CASSPGQVRTDTQYF
-,TRBD2,TRBV5-1,TRBJ2-1,TGCGCCAGCAGCTTTTTAGGGACTAGCGGCTACAATGAGCAGTTCTTC,CASSFLGTSGYNEQFF